A selection of T cell receptor beta chains follows, all from one sample in a study of OX40 agonist ivuxolimab in advanced cancers. Here immunoSEQ multiplex PCR was the method, and the copy in TCRdb shows in-frame clones only, minus some. The sample lists roughly 70,000 clones, roughly 86% seen once, with 4.5% to 6% in the top ten. Sequencing used CD4+ or CD8+ T cells sorted from blood, obtained in a trial of the OX40 agonist ivuxolimab. All receptors come from an adult with an advanced solid tumor such as melanoma, head and neck, liver or kidney cancer. CDR3s include the opening cysteine and the closing phenylalanine or tryptophan. Fields, in order: clone size, J gene, D gene, V gene, CDR3 DNA, CDR3 protein. A D gene is named only where the DNA matches it firmly. Clone sizes are given selectively: once, few, many, or a class where the clone is expanded.

clone size: NA
J gene: TRBJ2-1
D gene: TRBD2
V gene: TRBV7-6
CDR3 DNA: TGTGCCAGCAGCCCCCGGAGCGGGGGGCCCAAAGGGGAGCAGTTCTTC
CDR3 protein: CASSPRSGGPKGEQFF

clone size: NA
J gene: TRBJ2-7
D gene: TRBD2
V gene: TRBV13
CDR3 DNA: TGTGCCAGCAGCGGCTGGGGGGGAGAGCAGTACTTC
CDR3 protein: CASSGWGGEQYF

clone size: NA
J gene: TRBJ2-1
D gene: NA
V gene: TRBV18
CDR3 DNA: TGTGCCAGCTCCCAAGACTGGGGGGCCTACAATGAGCAGTTCTTC
CDR3 protein: CASSQDWGAYNEQFF

clone size: NA
J gene: TRBJ2-5
D gene: NA
V gene: TRBV7-9
CDR3 DNA: TGTGCCAGCACCCGACTATCTGAGACCCAGTACTTC
CDR3 protein: CASTRLSETQYF

clone size: NA
J gene: TRBJ2-5
D gene: NA
V gene: TRBV5-8
CDR3 DNA: TGTGCCAGCAGCTTAGTTGAAGAGACCCAGTACTTC
CDR3 protein: CASSLVEETQYF

clone size: NA
J gene: TRBJ2-7
D gene: NA
V gene: TRBV6-5
CDR3 DNA: TGTGCCAGCAGACCATTGGGTGGCTACGAGCAGTACTTC
CDR3 protein: CASRPLGGYEQYF

clone size: NA
J gene: TRBJ1-2
D gene: NA
V gene: TRBV4-3
CDR3 DNA: TGCGCCAGCAGCTCCCAGGGGCTTGGCTACACCTTC
CDR3 protein: CASSSQGLGYTF

clone size: once
J gene: TRBJ1-2
D gene: NA
V gene: TRBV19
CDR3 DNA: TGTGCCAGTAGTATAGTCCCTCCAGGGACGATTAACTATGGCTACACCTTC
CDR3 protein: CASSIVPPGTINYGYTF

clone size: NA
J gene: TRBJ1-3
D gene: NA
V gene: TRBV7-9
CDR3 DNA: TGTGCCAGCAGCTTAATCCCGCCATCTGGAAACACCATATATTTT
CDR3 protein: CASSLIPPSGNTIYF

clone size: NA
J gene: TRBJ2-5
D gene: TRBD1
V gene: TRBV28
CDR3 DNA: TGTGCCAGCACAGGGACAGAACAAGAGACCCAGTACTTC
CDR3 protein: CASTGTEQETQYF

clone size: NA
J gene: TRBJ1-1
D gene: NA
V gene: TRBV14
CDR3 DNA: TGTGCCAGCACCCTGAGTGGGAACACTGAAGCTTTCTTT
CDR3 protein: CASTLSGNTEAFF

clone size: NA
J gene: TRBJ2-1
D gene: TRBD2
V gene: TRBV7-9
CDR3 DNA: TGTGCCAGCAGCTTGAGACTAGCGCCCAATGAGCAGTTCTTC
CDR3 protein: CASSLRLAPNEQFF

clone size: NA
J gene: TRBJ2-3
D gene: NA
V gene: TRBV5-4
CDR3 DNA: TGTGCCAGCAGCCCGCCGGGGGCTGCGGGAGATACGCAGTATTTT
CDR3 protein: CASSPPGAAGDTQYF

clone size: NA
J gene: TRBJ2-1
D gene: TRBD1
V gene: TRBV28
CDR3 DNA: TGTGCCAGCAGCAACAGGGGGCTCAACAATGAGCAGTTCTTC
CDR3 protein: CASSNRGLNNEQFF

clone size: medium-sized
J gene: TRBJ1-3
D gene: NA
V gene: TRBV4-1
CDR3 DNA: TGCGCCAGCAGCCCAAGCTTCTCCTCTGGAAACACCATATATTTT
CDR3 protein: CASSPSFSSGNTIYF

clone size: few
J gene: TRBJ2-5
D gene: NA
V gene: TRBV5-4
CDR3 DNA: TGTGCCAGCAGCTTGTACCACTTAGCAGAGACCCAGTACTTC
CDR3 protein: CASSLYHLAETQYF

clone size: few
J gene: TRBJ2-3
D gene: NA
V gene: TRBV5-4
CDR3 DNA: TGTGCCAGCAGCTTGCAAGGTAGCACAGATACGCAGTATTTT
CDR3 protein: CASSLQGSTDTQYF

clone size: NA
J gene: TRBJ1-2
D gene: NA
V gene: TRBV28
CDR3 DNA: TGTGCCAGCACGTCAAACTATGGCTACACCTTC
CDR3 protein: CASTSNYGYTF

clone size: NA
J gene: TRBJ1-4
D gene: NA
V gene: TRBV6-6
CDR3 DNA: TGTGCCAGCAGTTACTTCACAGGAGAATCTGAAAAACTGTTTTTT
CDR3 protein: CASSYFTGESEKLFF

clone size: NA
J gene: TRBJ2-1
D gene: NA
V gene: TRBV18
CDR3 DNA: TGTGCCAGCTCACCAGACAGGAACAATGAGCAGTTCTTC
CDR3 protein: CASSPDRNNEQFF

clone size: NA
J gene: TRBJ2-7
D gene: NA
V gene: TRBV2
CDR3 DNA: TGTGCCAGCAGCCGGACGGCGAGCTCCTACGAGCAGTACTTC
CDR3 protein: CASSRTASSYEQYF

clone size: NA
J gene: TRBJ2-3
D gene: TRBD1
V gene: TRBV4-2
CDR3 DNA: TGTGCCAGCAGCCCAACAGGGGGCACAGATACGCAGTATTTT
CDR3 protein: CASSPTGGTDTQYF

clone size: NA
J gene: TRBJ2-7
D gene: NA
V gene: TRBV5-4
CDR3 DNA: TGTGCCAGCAGCCCCAAGGGGATGACAGAGTCCTACGAGCAGTACTTC
CDR3 protein: CASSPKGMTESYEQYF